This T cell receptor beta chain was identified during a study of blood T cells in healthy people across ages. There are 14 residues in the CDR3. Germline trimming cut 6 bases from V and 8 bases from J; bases unmatched to any gene: 5. Through a sample-barcoded 5' primer and a J-beta primer mix, a second PCR was run for roughly 6 to 12 cycles. Each CDR3 protein is one row after TCRdb ran MiXCR on the 5' RACE reads. The sample holds 1.4 million or so distinct CDR3 sequences, approximately 42% seen once. Study outcomes and limitations: Strong correlation linked observed beta diversity and percent naive T cells. The recorded TCR beta diversity per million T cells decreased in a roughly linear manner with age.

Comment on this clonotype: Its specificity is unknown.

The clonotype was recovered from a woman between 18 and 30 years old in good health. The material sequenced was blood. The chain joins TRBV12-3 or TRBV12-4 to TRBJ2-1; TRBD2 agrees at 12 bases. The CDR3 region has the DNA TGTGCCAGCAGGCGACTAGCGGGAGTAGATGAGCAGTTCTTC. Translation: CASRRLAGVDEQFF.